The T cell receptor (beta chain) under discussion was sequenced for a study of blood T cells in healthy people across ages. With regard to this clonotype: Its matching antigen is unknown.

Germline V gene lookup returns CDR1 SGHRS and CDR2 YFSETQ. CDR3 length: 15 amino acids. With 4 bases removed from V and 1 base from J, the gap between germline ends came to 14 bases. Whole-study results and caveats: Both naive CD4+ cell counts and diversity were greater in long-lived donors than in aged donors.

Together with a sample-barcoded 5' primer, a J-beta primer mix was included in a second PCR lasting roughly 6 to 12 cycles. One entry per CDR3 protein results from TCRdb running MiXCR on the 5' RACE reads. The repertoire has some 640,000 distinct CDR3 sequences, about 52% of them found once; the top ten carry 30% to 35%. Sequencing was performed on blood. V is TRBV5-1 and J is TRBJ2-5; D is perhaps TRBD1 or TRBD2 (5 bases each). This receptor was taken from an older woman in good health. The CDR3 here is CASSRNRGAQETQYF. The CDR3 DNA sequence: TGCGCCAGCAGCCGGAATCGAGGGGCCCAAGAGACCCAGTACTTC.